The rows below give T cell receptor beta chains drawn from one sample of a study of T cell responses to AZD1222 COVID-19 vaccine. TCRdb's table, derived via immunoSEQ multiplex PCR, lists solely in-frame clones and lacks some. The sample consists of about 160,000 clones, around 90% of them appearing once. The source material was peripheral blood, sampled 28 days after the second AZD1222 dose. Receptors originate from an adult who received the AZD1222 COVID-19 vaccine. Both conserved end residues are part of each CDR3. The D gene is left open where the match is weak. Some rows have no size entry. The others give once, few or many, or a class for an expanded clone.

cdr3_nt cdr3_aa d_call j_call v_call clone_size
TGTGCCAGCAGCTCTGGATGGGCGGTAAGCTCCTACGAGCAGTACTTC CASSSGWAVSSYEQYF - TRBJ2-7 TRBV11-3 -
TGTGCCAGCAGCTCCGGACTAGCGGGAGGCCAAGAGACCCAGTACTTC CASSSGLAGGQETQYF TRBD2 TRBJ2-5 TRBV27 -
TGTGCCAGCAGCGCCTCGAGAGGGGAGACAGATACGCAGTATTTT CASSASRGETDTQYF - TRBJ2-3 TRBV7-9 once
TGTGCCTGGATTCGGAGCGGGAGCTCCTACAATGAGCAGTTCTTC CAWIRSGSSYNEQFF TRBD2 TRBJ2-1 TRBV30 -
TGTGCCAGCAGCAAAGTTGCAGGGAATGGTTTTCCTAATTCACCCCTCCACTTT CASSKVAGNGFPNSPLHF - TRBJ1-6 TRBV21-1 -
TGTGCCACCACAACGGGCCAAACAGGGGGCATCGCAGATACGCAGTATTTT CATTTGQTGGIADTQYF TRBD1 TRBJ2-3 TRBV10-3 -
TGTGCCAGTACTAGCGGGACCCTATCCTACGAGCAGTACTTC CASTSGTLSYEQYF TRBD2 TRBJ2-7 TRBV2 -
TGCGCCAGCAGCTTGGAGGACAGCACAGATACGCAGTATTTT CASSLEDSTDTQYF - TRBJ2-3 TRBV5-1 -
TGTGCCAGCAGTCCAGGGACCGCCTACGAGCAGTACTTC CASSPGTAYEQYF - TRBJ2-7 TRBV6-2/TRBV6-3 -
TGTGCCAGCAGCGCGAACTACGAGCAGTACTTC CASSANYEQYF - TRBJ2-7 TRBV11-2 -
TGTGCCAGTAGTATGGCGGACGGCCCTCTCGAGCAGTACTTC CASSMADGPLEQYF - TRBJ2-7 TRBV19 -
TGTGCCAGCAGCTTGGGGGGACCCAAAGAAAAACTGTTTTTT CASSLGGPKEKLFF - TRBJ1-4 TRBV5-4 -
TGTGCCAGCAGTGAGTTACCACACACAGATACGCAGTATTTT CASSELPHTDTQYF - TRBJ2-3 TRBV6-1 -
TGTGCCAGTAGTCCAAACAAGGGTGGCTACACCTTC CASSPNKGGYTF - TRBJ1-2 TRBV19 -
TGTGCCAGCAGCTTATATTCCTTCCAAGCGGGAAGCACAGATACGCAGTATTTT CASSLYSFQAGSTDTQYF TRBD2 TRBJ2-3 TRBV11-2 -
TGTGCCAGCAGCTTCGAAATCATTGGACAGGAGCTGTTTTTT CASSFEIIGQELFF - TRBJ2-2 TRBV5-4 -
TGTGCCAGCAGTCCTAATGAGGCGGGAGGGCCCGACGAGCAGTACTTC CASSPNEAGGPDEQYF TRBD2 TRBJ2-7 TRBV6-6 -
TGTGCCAGCAGCTTGGATGCCCGGGGACTTTCACCCCTCCACTTT CASSLDARGLSPLHF - TRBJ1-6 TRBV5-4 -
TGTGCCAGCAGCTTGGCTAGCGGGCCCCAAGAGACCCAGTACTTC CASSLASGPQETQYF TRBD2 TRBJ2-5 TRBV7-2 once
TGTGCCAGCAGCCCCGGGTGGGGTCCCAATCAGCCCCAGCATTTT CASSPGWGPNQPQHF - TRBJ1-5 TRBV5-6 -
TGTGCCAGCAGCTCGGGCGGCAGGAGGCCAGGGGGGCCCGAGCAGTACTTC CASSSGGRRPGGPEQYF - TRBJ2-7 TRBV5-4 -
TGTGCCAGCCGACCCCTTCTAGAACGACGGAAGAACACCGGGGAGCTGTTTTTT CASRPLLERRKNTGELFF - TRBJ2-2 TRBV2 -